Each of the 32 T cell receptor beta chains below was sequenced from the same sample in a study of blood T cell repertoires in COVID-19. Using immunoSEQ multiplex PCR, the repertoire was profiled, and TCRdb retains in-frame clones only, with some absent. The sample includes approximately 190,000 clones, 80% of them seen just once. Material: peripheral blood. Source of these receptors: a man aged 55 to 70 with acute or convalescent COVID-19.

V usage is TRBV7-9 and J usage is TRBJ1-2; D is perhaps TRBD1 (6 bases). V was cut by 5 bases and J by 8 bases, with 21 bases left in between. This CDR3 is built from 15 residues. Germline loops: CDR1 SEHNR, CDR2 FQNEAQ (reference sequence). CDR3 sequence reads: CASSTPPRGGDGYTF. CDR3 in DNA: TGTGCCAGCAGCACTCCTCCCCGCGGGGGCGACGGCTACACCTTC.

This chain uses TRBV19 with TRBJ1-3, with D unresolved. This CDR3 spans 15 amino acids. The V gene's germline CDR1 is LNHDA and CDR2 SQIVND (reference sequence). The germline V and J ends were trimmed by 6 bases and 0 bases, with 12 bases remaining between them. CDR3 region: CASSLSTNSGNTIYF. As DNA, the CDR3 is TGTGCCAGTAGCCTCTCTACCAACTCTGGAAACACCATATATTTT.

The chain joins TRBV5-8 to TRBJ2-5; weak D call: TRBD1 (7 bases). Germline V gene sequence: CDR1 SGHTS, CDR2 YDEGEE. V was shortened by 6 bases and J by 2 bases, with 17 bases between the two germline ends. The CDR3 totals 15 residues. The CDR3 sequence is CASTLGGGGQETQYF. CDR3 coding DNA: TGTGCCAGCACCTTAGGAGGGGGCGGTCAAGAGACCCAGTACTTC.

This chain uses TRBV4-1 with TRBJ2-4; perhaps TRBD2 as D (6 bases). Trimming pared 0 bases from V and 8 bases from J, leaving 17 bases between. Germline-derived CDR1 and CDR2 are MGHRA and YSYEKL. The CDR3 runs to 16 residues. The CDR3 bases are TGCGCCAGCAGCCAAGATTTCGGTAGCGGTGGAGACATTCAGTACTTC. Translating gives CASSQDFGSGGDIQYF.

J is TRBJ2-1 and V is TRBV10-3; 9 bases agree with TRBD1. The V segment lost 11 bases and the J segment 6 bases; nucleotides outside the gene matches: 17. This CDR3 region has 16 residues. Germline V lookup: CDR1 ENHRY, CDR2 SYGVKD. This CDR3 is CALGGTGSTKVNEQFF. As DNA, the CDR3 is TGTGCCCTCGGGGGGACAGGGTCAACCAAGGTCAATGAGCAGTTCTTC.

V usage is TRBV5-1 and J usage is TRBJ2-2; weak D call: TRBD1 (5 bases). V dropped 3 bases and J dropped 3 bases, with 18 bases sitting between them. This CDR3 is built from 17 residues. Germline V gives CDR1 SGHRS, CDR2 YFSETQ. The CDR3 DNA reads TGCGCCAGCAGCTCGACTTTCAGGGTTTTTGACACCGGGGAGCTGTTTTTT. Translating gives CASSSTFRVFDTGELFF.

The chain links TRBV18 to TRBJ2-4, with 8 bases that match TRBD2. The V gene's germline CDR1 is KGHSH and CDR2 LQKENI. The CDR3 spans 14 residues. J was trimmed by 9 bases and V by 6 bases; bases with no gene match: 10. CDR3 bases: TGTGCCAGCTCCCCGACTAGCGAATTCGGCATTCAGTACTTC. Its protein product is CASSPTSEFGIQYF.

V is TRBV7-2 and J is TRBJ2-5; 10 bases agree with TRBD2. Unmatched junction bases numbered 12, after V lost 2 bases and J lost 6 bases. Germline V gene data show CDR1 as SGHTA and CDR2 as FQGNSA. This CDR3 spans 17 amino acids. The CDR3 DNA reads TGTGCCAGCAGCTTACGGGTCTCCGGGACTAGCGAGCAGACCCAGTACTTC. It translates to CASSLRVSGTSEQTQYF.

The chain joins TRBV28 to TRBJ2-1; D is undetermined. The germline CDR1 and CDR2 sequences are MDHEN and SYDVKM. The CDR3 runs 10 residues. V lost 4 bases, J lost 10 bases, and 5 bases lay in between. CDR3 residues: CASSSPEQFF. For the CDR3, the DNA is TGTGCCAGCAGTTCCCCAGAGCAGTTCTTC. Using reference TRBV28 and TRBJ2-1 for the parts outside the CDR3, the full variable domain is DVKVTQSSRYLVKRTGEKVFLECVQDMDHENMFWYRQDPGLGLRLIYFSYDVKMKEKGDIPEGYSVSREKKERFSLILESASTNQTSMYLCASSSPEQFFGPGTRLTVL.

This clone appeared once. Here the CDR3 DNA reads TGTGCCAGCAGGGGGGGGGCAGGGATGAACACTGAAGCTTTCTTT. It codes for CASRGGAGMNTEAFF. The chain uses TRBV6-5 and TRBJ1-1; a weak D match, TRBD1 (6 bases). The V and J ends lost 6 bases and 0 bases respectively, with 14 bases between them. Germline V gives CDR1 MNHEY, CDR2 SVGAGI. The CDR3 spans 15 residues.

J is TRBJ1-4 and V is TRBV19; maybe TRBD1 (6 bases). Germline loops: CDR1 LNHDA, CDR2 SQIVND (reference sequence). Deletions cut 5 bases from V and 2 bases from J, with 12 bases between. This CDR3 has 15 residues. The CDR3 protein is CASSVTGMTNEKLFF. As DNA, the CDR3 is TGTGCCAGTAGTGTCACAGGGATGACTAATGAAAAACTGTTTTTT.

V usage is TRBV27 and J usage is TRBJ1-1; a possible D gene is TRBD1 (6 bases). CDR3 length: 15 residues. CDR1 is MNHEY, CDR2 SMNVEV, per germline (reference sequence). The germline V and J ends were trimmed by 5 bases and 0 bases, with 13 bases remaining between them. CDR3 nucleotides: TGTGCCAGCAGTGCCGGACAGACCTTGAACACTGAAGCTTTCTTT. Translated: CASSAGQTLNTEAFF.

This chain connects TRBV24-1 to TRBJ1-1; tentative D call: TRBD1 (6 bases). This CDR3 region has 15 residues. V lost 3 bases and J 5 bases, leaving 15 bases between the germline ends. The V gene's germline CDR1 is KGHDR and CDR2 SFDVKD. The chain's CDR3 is CATSDPTTGLTEAFF. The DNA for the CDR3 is TGTGCCACCAGTGATCCGACCACAGGGCTAACTGAAGCTTTCTTT.

CDR3 DNA sequence: TGTGCCAGCTCCCTGGAGGGTAGCACTGAAGCTTTCTTT. Encoded protein: CASSLEGSTEAFF. The chain has TRBV18 and TRBJ1-1, with D hard to call. The germline V and J ends were trimmed by 6 bases and 4 bases, with 12 bases remaining between them. Germline V gives CDR1 KGHSH, CDR2 LQKENI. The CDR3 has 13 residues.

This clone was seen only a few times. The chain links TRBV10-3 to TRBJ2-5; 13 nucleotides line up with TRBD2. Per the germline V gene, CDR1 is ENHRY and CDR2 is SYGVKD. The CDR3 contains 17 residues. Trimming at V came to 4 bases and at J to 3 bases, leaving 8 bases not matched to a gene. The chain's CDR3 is CAISVELAGGWEETQYF. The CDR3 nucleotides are TGTGCCATCAGTGTGGAACTAGCGGGAGGGTGGGAAGAGACCCAGTACTTC.

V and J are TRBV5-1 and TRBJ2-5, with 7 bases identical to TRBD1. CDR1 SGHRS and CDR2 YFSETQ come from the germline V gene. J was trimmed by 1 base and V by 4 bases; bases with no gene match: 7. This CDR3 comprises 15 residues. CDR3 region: CASSADRSSQETQYF. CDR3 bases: TGCGCCAGCAGCGCGGACAGGAGTAGCCAAGAGACCCAGTACTTC.

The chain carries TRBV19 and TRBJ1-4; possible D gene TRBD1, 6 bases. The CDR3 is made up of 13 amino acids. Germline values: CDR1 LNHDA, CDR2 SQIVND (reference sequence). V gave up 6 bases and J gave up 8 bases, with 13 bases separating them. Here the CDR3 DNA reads TGTGCCAGTAGGACTGACAGGACAGAAAAACTGTTTTTT. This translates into CASRTDRTEKLFF.

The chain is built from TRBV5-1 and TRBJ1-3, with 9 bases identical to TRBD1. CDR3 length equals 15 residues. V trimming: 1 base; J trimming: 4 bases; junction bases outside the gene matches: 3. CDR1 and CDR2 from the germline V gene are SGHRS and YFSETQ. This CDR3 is CASSLWTGDGNTIYF. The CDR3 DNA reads TGCGCCAGCAGCTTGTGGACAGGGGACGGAAACACCATATATTTT.

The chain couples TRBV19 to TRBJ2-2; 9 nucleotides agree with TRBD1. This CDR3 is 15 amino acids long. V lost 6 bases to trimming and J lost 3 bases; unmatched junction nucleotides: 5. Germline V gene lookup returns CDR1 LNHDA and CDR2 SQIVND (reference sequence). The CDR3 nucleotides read TGTGCCAGTAGGCGGACAGGGGTGGACACCGGGGAGCTGTTTTTT. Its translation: CASRRTGVDTGELFF.

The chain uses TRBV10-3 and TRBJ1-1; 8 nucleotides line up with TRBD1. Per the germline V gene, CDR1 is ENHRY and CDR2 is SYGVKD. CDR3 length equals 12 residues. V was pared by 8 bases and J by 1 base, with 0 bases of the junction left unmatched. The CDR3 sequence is CAIQGANTEAFF. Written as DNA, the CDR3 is TGTGCCATCCAGGGGGCGAACACTGAAGCTTTCTTT.

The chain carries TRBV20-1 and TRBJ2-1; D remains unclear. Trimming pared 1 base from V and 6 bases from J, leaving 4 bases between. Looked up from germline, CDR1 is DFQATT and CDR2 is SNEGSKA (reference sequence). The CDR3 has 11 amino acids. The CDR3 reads CSARVLNEQFF. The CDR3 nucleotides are TGCAGTGCTAGAGTTCTCAATGAGCAGTTCTTC.

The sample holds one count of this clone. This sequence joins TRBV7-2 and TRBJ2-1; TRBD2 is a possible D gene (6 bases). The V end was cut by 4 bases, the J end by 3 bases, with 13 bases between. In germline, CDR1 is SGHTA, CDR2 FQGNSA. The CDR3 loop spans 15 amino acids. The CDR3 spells CASSWLAGNYNEQFF. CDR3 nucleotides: TGTGCCAGCAGCTGGCTTGCGGGGAACTACAATGAGCAGTTCTTC.

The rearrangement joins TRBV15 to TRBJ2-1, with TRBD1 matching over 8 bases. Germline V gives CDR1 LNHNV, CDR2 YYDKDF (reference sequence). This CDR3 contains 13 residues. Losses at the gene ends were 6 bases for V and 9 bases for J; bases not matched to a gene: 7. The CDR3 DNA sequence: TGTGCCACCAGTCGCCTCGGGACAGGTGAGCAGTTCTTC. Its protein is CATSRLGTGEQFF.

The CDR3 coding sequence is TGTGCCAGTAACGTAGGGGTACGGACTGAAGCTTTCTTT. It codes for CASNVGVRTEAFF. The rearrangement uses TRBV19 and TRBJ1-1, with D possibly TRBD1 on 5 matching bases. The CDR3 runs 13 residues. The V and J ends lost 7 bases and 5 bases respectively, with 14 bases between them. CDR1 is LNHDA, CDR2 SQIVND, per germline (reference sequence).

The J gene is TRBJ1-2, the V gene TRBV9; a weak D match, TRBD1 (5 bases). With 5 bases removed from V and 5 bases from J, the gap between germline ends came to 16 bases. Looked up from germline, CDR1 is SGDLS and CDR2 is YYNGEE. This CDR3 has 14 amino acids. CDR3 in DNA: TGTGCCAGCAGTTTGGGGACTACACGGTATGGCTACACCTTC. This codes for CASSLGTTRYGYTF. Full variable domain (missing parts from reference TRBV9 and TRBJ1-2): DSGVTQTPKHLITATGQRVTLRCSPRSGDLSVYWYQQSLDQGLQFLIQYYNGEERAKGNILERFSAQQFPDLHSELNLSSLELGDSALYFCASSLGTTRYGYTFGSGTRLTVV.

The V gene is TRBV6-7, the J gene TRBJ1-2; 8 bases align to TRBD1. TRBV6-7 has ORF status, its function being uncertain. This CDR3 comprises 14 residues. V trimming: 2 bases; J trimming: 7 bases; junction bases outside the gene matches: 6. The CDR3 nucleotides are TGTGCCAGCAGTTACATAACAGGGGGGATTGGCTACACCTTC. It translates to CASSYITGGIGYTF.

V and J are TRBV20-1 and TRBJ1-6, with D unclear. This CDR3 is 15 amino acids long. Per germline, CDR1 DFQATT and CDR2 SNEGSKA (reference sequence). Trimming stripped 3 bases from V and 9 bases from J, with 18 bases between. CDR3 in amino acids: CSASVEGSAASPLHF. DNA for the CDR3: TGCAGTGCTAGTGTGGAGGGTTCAGCAGCTTCACCCCTCCACTTT.

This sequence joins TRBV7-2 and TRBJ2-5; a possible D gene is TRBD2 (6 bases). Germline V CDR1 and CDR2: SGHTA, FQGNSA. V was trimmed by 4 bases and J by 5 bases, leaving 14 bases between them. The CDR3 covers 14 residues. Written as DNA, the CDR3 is TGTGCCAGCAGCTCCCGACTAGGCAGCGAGACCCAGTACTTC. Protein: CASSSRLGSETQYF.

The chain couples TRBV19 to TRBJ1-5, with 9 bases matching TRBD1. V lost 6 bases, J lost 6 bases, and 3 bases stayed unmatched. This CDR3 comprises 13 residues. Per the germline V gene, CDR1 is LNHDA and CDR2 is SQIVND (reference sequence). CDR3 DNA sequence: TGTGCCAGTAGGGACAGGGGTGGTCAGCCCCAGCATTTT. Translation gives CASRDRGGQPQHF.

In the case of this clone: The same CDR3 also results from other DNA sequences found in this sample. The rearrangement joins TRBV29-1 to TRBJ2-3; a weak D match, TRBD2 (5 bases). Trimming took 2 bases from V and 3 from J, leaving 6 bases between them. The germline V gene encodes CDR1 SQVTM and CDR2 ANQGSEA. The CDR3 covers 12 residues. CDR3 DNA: TGCAGCGTTGAATCGGGAACAGATACGCAGTATTTT. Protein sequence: CSVESGTDTQYF.

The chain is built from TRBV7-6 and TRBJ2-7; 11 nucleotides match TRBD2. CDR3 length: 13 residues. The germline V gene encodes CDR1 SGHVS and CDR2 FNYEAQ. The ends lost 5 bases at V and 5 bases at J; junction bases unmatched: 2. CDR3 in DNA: TGTGCCAGCAGCGCGACTAGCGGGGACGAGCAGTACTTC. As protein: CASSATSGDEQYF.

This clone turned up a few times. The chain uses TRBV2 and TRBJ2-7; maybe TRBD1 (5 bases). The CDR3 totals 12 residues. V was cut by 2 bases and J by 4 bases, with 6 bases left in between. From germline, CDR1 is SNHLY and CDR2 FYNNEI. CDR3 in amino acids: CASSEKGYEQYF. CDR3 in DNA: TGTGCCAGCAGTGAAAAGGGGTACGAGCAGTACTTC.